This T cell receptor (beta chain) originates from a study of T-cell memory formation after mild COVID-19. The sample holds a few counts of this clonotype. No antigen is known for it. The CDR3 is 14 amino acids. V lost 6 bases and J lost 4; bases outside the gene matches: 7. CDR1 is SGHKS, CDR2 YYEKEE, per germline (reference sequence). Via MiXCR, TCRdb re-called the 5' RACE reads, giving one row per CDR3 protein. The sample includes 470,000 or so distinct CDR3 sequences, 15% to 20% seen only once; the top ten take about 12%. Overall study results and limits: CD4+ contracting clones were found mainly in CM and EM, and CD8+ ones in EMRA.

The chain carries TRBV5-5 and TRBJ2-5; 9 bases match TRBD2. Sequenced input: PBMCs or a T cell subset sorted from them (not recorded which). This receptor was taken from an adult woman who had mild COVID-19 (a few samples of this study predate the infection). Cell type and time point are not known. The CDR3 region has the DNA TGTGCCAGCACCCCGGGACTAGCTCCAGAGACCCAGTACTTC. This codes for CASTPGLAPETQYF.